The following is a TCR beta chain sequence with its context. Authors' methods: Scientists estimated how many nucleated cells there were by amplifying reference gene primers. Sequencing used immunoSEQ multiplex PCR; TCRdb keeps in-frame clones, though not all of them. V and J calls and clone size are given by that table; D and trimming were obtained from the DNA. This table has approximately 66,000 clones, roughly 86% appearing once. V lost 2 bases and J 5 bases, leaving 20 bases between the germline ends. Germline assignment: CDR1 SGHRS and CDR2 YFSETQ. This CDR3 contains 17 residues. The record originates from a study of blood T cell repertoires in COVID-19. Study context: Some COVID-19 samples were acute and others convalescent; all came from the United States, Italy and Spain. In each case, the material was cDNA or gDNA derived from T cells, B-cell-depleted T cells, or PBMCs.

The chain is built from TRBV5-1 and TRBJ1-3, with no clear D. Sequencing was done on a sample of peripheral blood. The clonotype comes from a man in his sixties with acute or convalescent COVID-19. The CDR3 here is CASSFAPIAGGRNTIYF. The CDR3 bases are TGCGCCAGCAGCTTCGCCCCGATTGCAGGAGGTAGAAACACCATATATTTT.